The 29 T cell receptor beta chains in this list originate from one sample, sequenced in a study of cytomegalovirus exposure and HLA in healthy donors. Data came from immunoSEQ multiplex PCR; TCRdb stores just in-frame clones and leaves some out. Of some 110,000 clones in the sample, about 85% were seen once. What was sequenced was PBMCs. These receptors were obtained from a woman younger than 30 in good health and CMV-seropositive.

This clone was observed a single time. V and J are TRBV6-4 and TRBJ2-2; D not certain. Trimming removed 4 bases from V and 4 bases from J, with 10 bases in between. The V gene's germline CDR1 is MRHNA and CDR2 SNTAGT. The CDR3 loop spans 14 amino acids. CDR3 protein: CASSASPGTGELFF. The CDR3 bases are TGTGCCAGCAGTGCGAGCCCTGGCACCGGGGAGCTGTTTTTT.

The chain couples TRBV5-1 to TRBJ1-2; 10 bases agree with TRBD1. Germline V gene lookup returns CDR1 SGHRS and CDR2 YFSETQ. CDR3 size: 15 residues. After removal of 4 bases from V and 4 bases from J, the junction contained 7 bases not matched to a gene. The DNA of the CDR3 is TGCGCCAGCAGCGCTGGACAGGGGGTAGGCTATGGCTACACCTTC. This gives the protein CASSAGQGVGYGYTF.

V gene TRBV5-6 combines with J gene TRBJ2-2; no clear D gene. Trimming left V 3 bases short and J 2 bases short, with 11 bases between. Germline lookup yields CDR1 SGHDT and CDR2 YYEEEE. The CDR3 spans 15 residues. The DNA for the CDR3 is TGTGCCAGCAGCTCCCGGGTCAGAAACACCGGGGAGCTGTTTTTT. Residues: CASSSRVRNTGELFF.

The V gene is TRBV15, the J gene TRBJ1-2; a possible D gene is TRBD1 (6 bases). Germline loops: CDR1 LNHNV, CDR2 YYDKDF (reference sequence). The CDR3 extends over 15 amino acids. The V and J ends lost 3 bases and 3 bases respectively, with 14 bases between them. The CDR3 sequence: CATSSPGETDYGYTF. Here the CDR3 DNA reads TGTGCCACCAGCAGCCCAGGGGAGACTGACTATGGCTACACCTTC.

The CDR3, as DNA: TGTGCCAGCAGTTACTCGGGAGGGGATAGCAATCAGCCCCAGCATTTT. Its translation is CASSYSGGDSNQPQHF. V is TRBV6-6 and J is TRBJ1-5; tentatively, D is TRBD1 (5 bases). This CDR3 spans 16 amino acids. V was clipped by 0 bases and J by 0 bases, with 9 bases between them. CDR1 is MNHNY and CDR2 is SVGAGI in the germline V gene (reference sequence).

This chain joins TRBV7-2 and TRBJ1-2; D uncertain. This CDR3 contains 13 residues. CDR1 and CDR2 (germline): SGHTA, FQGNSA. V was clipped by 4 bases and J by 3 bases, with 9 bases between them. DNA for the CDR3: TGTGCCAGCAGCTCAGACAAGGACTATGGCTACACCTTC. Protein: CASSSDKDYGYTF. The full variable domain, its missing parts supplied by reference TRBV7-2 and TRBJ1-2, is GAGVSQSPSNKVTEKGKDVELRCDPISGHTALYWYRQSLGQGLEFLIYFQGNSAPDKSGLPSDRFSAERTGGSVSTLTIQRTQQEDSAVYLCASSSDKDYGYTFGSGTRLTVV.

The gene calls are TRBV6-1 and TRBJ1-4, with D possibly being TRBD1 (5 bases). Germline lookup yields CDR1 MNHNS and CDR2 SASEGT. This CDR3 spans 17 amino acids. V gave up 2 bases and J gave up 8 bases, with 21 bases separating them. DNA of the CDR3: TGTGCCAGCAGTGAATATGTAATAGAAGGGGCTGGGGAAAAACTGTTTTTT. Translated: CASSEYVIEGAGEKLFF.

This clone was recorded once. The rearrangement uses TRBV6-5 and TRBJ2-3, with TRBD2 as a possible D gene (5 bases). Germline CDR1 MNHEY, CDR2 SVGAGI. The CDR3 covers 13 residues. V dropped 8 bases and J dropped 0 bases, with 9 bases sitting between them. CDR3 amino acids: CASSSGSTDTQYF. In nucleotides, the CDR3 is TGTGCCAGCTCGTCGGGAAGCACAGATACGCAGTATTTT.

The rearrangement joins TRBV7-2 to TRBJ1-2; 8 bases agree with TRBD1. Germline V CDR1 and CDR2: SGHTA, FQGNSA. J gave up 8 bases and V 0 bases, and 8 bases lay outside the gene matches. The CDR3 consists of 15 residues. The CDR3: CASSLAGQGLEGYTF. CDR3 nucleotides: TGTGCCAGCAGCTTAGCAGGACAGGGCCTTGAAGGCTACACCTTC.

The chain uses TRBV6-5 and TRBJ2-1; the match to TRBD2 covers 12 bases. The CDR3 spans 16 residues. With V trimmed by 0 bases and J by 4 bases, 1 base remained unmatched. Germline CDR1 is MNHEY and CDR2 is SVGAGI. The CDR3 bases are TGTGCCAGCAGTTACTCGACTAGCGGGGGATACAATGAGCAGTTCTTC. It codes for CASSYSTSGGYNEQFF.

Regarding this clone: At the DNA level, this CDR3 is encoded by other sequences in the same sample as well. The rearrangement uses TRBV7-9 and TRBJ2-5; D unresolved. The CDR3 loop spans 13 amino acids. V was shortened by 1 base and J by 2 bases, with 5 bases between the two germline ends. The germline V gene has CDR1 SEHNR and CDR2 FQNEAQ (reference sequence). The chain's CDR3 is CASSLGAQETQYF. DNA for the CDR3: TGTGCCAGCAGCTTAGGGGCACAAGAGACCCAGTACTTC.

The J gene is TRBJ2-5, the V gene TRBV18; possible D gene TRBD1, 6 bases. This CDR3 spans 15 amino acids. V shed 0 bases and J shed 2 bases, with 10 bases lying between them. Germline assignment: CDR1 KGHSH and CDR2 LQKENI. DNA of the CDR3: TGTGCCAGCTCACCACCGGACAGACTTCAAGAGACCCAGTACTTC. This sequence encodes CASSPPDRLQETQYF.

CDR3 region: CASGLMARGATRNTEAFF. In DNA form, the CDR3 reads TGTGCTAGTGGTTTGATGGCCAGGGGGGCAACTCGGAACACTGAAGCTTTCTTT. V gene TRBV12-5 combines with J gene TRBJ1-1; 7 nucleotides line up with TRBD1. Per germline, CDR1 LGHNT and CDR2 FRNRAP. The J segment lost 1 base and the V segment lost 2 bases, leaving 13 bases of the junction unmatched. The CDR3 runs to 18 residues.

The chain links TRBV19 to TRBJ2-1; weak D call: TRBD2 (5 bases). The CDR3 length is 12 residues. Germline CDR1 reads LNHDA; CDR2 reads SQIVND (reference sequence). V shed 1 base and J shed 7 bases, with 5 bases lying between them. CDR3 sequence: CASSIAGNEQFF. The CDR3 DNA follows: TGTGCCAGTAGTATAGCGGGGAATGAGCAGTTCTTC.

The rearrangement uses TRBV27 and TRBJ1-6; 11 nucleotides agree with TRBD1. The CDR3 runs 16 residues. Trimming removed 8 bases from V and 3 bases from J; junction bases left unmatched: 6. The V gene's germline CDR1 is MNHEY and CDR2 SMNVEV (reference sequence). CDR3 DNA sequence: TGTGCCAGCTCCCCCGGGACAGGGGGCTATAATTCACCCCTCCACTTT. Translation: CASSPGTGGYNSPLHF.

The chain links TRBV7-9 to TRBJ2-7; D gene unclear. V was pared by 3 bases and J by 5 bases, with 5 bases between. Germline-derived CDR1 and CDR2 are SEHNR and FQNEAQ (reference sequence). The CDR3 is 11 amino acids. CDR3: CASSFSNEQYF. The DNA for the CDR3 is TGTGCCAGCAGCTTCAGTAACGAGCAGTACTTC.

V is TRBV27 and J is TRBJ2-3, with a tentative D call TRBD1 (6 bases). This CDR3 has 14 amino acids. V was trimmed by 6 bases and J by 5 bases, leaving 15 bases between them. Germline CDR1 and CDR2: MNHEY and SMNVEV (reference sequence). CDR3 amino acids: CASRIYRAQDTQYF. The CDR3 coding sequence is TGTGCCAGCAGGATATACAGGGCCCAAGATACGCAGTATTTT.

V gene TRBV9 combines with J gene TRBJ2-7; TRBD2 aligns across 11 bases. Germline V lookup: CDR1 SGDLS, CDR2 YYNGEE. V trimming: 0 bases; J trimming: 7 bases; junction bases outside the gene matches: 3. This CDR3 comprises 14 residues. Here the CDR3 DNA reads TGTGCCAGCAGCGTAGGGCTAGCGGGGGGAGAGCAGTACTTC. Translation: CASSVGLAGGEQYF.

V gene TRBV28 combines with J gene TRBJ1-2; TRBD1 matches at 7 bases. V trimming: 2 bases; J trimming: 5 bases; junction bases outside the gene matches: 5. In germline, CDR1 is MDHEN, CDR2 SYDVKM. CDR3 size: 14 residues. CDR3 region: CASSLPRGRYGYTF. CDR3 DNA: TGTGCCAGCAGTTTACCCAGGGGGAGATATGGCTACACCTTC.

The CDR3 loop is CASSLVGLAGPNTGELFF. In DNA, the CDR3 is TGTGCCAGCAGCTTAGTGGGTCTAGCGGGACCAAACACCGGGGAGCTGTTTTTT. The rearrangement uses TRBV7-6 and TRBJ2-2; 9 bases are a match to TRBD2. Germline trimming cut 1 base from V and 2 bases from J; bases unmatched to any gene: 8. The CDR3 covers 18 residues. Germline V gives CDR1 SGHVS, CDR2 FNYEAQ.

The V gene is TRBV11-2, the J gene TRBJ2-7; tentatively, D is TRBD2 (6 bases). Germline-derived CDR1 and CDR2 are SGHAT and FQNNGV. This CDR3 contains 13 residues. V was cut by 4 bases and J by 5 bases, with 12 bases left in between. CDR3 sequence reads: CASSWGTANEQYV. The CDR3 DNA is TGTGCCAGCAGCTGGGGGACTGCCAACGAGCAGTACGTC.

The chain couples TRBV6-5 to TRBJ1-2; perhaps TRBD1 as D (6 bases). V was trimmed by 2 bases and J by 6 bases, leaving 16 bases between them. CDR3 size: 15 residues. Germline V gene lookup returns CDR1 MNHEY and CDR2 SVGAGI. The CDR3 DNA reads TGTGCCAGCAGTTACGCCCAGGGGCCCCTTGATGGCTACACCTTC. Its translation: CASSYAQGPLDGYTF.

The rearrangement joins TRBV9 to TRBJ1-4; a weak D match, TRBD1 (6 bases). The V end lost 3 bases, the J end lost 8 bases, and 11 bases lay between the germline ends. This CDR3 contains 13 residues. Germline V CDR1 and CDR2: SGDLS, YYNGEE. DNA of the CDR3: TGTGCCAGCAGCGCGGACAGCGAGGAAAAACTGTTTTTT. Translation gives CASSADSEEKLFF.

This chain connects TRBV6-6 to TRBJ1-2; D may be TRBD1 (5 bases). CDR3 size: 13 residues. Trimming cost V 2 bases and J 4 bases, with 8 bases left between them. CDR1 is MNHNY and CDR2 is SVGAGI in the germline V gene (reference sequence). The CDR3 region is CASSYQGPYGYTF. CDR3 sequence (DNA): TGTGCCAGCAGTTACCAGGGTCCCTATGGCTACACCTTC.

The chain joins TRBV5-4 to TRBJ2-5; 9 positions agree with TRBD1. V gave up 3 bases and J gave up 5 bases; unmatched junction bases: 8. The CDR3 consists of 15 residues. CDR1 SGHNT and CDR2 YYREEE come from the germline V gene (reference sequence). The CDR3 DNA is TGTGCCAGCAGCTGGAACACAGGGGGCGGCGAGACCCAGTACTTC. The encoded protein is CASSWNTGGGETQYF. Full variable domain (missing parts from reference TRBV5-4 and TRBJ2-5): ETGVTQSPTHLIKTRGQQVTLRCSSQSGHNTVSWYQQALGQGPQFIFQYYREEENGRGNFPPRFSGLQFPNYSSELNVNALELDDSALYLCASSWNTGGGETQYFGPGTRLLVL.

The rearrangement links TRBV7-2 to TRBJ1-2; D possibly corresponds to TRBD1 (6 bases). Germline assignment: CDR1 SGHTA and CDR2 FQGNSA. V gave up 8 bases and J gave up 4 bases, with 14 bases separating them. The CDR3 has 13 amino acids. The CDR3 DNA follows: TGTGCCAGCTCCTCTCGGGGGGCCTATGGCTACACCTTC. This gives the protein CASSSRGAYGYTF.

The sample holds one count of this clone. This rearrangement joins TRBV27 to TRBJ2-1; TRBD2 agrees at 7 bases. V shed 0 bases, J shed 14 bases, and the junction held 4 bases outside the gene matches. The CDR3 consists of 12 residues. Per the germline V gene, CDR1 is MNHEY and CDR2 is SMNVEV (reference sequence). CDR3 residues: CASSLSGGGEFF. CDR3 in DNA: TGTGCCAGCAGTTTATCGGGGGGGGGAGAGTTCTTC.

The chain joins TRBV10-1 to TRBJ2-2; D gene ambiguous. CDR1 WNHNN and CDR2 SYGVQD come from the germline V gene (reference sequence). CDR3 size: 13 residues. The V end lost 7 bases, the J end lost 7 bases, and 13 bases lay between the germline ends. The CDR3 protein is CASTRNVGGELFF. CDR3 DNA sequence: TGCGCCAGCACTAGAAACGTGGGCGGGGAGCTGTTTTTT.

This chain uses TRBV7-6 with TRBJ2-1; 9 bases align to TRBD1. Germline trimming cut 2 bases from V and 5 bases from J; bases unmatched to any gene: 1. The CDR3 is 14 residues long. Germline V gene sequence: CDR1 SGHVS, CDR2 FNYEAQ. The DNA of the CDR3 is TGTGCCAGCAGCTTACGGGACAGGGACAATGAGCAGTTCTTC. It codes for CASSLRDRDNEQFF.